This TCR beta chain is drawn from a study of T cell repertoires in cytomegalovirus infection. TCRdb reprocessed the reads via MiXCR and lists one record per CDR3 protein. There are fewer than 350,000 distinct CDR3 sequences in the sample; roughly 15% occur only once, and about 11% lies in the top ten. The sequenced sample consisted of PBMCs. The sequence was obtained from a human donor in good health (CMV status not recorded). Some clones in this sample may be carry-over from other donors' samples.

The CDR3 here is CASSLEGRYISDTQYF. The CDR3 DNA follows: TGTGCCAGCAGCTTAGAAGGGCGTTATATCTCCGATACGCAGTATTTT. This rearrangement joins TRBV7-6 to TRBJ2-3; D is unresolved. Per germline, CDR1 SGHVS and CDR2 FNYEAQ. There are 16 residues in the CDR3. V was cut by 1 base and J by 6 bases, with 17 bases left in between.